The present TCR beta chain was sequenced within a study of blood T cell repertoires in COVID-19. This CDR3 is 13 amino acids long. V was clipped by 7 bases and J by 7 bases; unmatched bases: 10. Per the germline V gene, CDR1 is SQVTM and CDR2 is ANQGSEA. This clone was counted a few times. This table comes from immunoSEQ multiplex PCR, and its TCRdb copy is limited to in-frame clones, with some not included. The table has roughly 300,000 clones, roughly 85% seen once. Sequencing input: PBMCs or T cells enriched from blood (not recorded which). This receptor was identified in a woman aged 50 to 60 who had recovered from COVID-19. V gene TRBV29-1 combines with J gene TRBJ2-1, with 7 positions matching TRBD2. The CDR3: CSALDAGVNEQFF. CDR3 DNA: TGCAGCGCCCTGGACGCGGGGGTTAATGAGCAGTTCTTC.